This T cell receptor beta chain was found in a study of control samples from healthy donors and cancer patients (dated by TCRdb to the early 2020s). Preparation of the library involved the immunoSEQ multiplex PCR assay. This immuneACCESS table, as held by TCRdb, lists in-frame sequences with V and J called but not all clones. Of the missing ones, under half trace to an unresolved V gene in checked studies; the others have no known cause. This sample is represented by 55,000 to 65,000 clones; roughly 86% of them were singletons. The ten biggest clones cover roughly an eighth of the sample. A note on this clone: There is no known antigen for this receptor. No base quality information exists; no much larger clone differs at one position.

Reading from cysteine to phenylalanine, the CDR3 counts 16 amino acids. Just the 48-base CDR3 DNA is kept, in frame starting at base 1. At the junction V is shortened by 2 bases and J by 0 bases, with 8 bases in between. CDR1 KGHSH and CDR2 LQKENI are derived from the germline V gene. The receptor chain draws on TRBV18 and TRBJ1-6; the D gene remains uncertain. Input material: PBMCs. The origin of this receptor is a woman aged 60 to 75 with lung cancer. This receptor has the CDR3 CASSPRESSYNSPLHF. The sequence in DNA is TGTGCCAGCTCACCAAGGGAGAGCTCCTATAATTCACCCCTCCACTTT.